This T cell receptor beta chain is from a study of blood T cell repertoires in COVID-19. The wider study: PBMCs, B-cell-depleted T cells, or T cells were the source of the cDNA or gDNA that made up the material.

The CDR3 runs 12 residues. In germline, CDR1 is ENHRY, CDR2 SYGVKD. Losses at the gene ends were 6 bases for V and 8 bases for J; bases not matched to a gene: 3. Original handling: Estimation of nucleated cell counts relied on the amplification of reference gene primers. This table comes from immunoSEQ multiplex PCR, and its TCRdb copy is limited to in-frame clones, with some not included. The V and J calls and clone size were taken over from that table, and D and trimming were inferred from the DNA. The sample carries 200,000 or so clones, about 82% recorded once. Sequencing was done on a sample of peripheral blood. This receptor was obtained from a woman younger than 45 with acute or convalescent COVID-19. The chain uses TRBV10-3 and TRBJ1-4; 7 bases are a match to TRBD1. The CDR3 is CAISWDSEKLFF. CDR3 in DNA: TGTGCCATCAGCTGGGACAGCGAAAAACTGTTTTTT.